This T cell receptor (beta chain) was documented in a study of blood T cell repertoires in COVID-19. Per the authors' pipeline: Researchers report that nucleated cell counts were estimated from reference gene primer amplification. Sequenced by immunoSEQ multiplex PCR; TCRdb stores in-frame clones only, minus some. The V and J calls and clone size are taken from that table; D and trimming were inferred from the DNA. The data hold roughly 400,000 clones, with approximately 90% observed a single time. The germline V gene encodes CDR1 SGDLS and CDR2 YYNGEE. The CDR3 is 14 residues long. V lost 0 bases, J lost 6 bases, and 12 bases lay in between. Recovery meant two consecutive negative NP/OP PCR tests, professional clearance, or resolved symptoms.

The sequence came from a woman between 45 and 65 years old who had recovered from COVID-19. This sequence joins TRBV9 and TRBJ1-1, with D unresolved. The sample taken for sequencing was PBMCs or T cells enriched from blood (not recorded which). The CDR3 nucleotides read TGTGCCAGCAGCGTAGGCGGAGGAGGCCCTGAAGCTTTCTTT. Its protein product is CASSVGGGGPEAFF.